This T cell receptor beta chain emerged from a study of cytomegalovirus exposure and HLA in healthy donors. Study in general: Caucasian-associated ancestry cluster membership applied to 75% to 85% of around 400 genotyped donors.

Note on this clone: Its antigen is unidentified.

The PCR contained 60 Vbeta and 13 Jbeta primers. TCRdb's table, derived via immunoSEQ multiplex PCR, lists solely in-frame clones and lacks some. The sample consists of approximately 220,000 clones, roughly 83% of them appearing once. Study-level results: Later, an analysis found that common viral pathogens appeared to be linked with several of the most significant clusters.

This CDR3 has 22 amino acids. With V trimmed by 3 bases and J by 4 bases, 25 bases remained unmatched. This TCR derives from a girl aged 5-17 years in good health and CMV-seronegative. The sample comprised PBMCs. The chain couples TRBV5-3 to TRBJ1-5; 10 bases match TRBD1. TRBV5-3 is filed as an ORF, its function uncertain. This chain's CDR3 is CARSYSGTGAGKPGVANQPQHF. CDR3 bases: TGTGCCAGAAGCTACTCCGGGACAGGGGCAGGGAAGCCAGGGGTAGCAAATCAGCCCCAGCATTTT.